This T cell receptor (beta chain) is drawn from a study of T cell changes during pregnancy in multiple sclerosis (dated by TCRdb to about 2019). As for the study more broadly: In women with multiple sclerosis, the researchers looked at how the T cell repertoire shifted as pregnancy progressed.

The library was generated by the immunoSEQ multiplex PCR assay. The source is immuneACCESS, and TCRdb retained only in-frame sequences with V and J called. Part of the clones is not carried over; for the studies checked, unresolved V genes explain less than half of this, and the remainder is unexplained. In this sample the table shows tens of thousands of clones, approximately 90% of which occur a single time. 0.52% of the sample lies in the top ten. Remarks on this clone: The target of this receptor is not known. No clone much larger than this one lies a single base away; base qualities are absent.

For CDR1 and CDR2, the germline V gene (reference sequence) lists LNHDA and SQIVND. V is cut back by 3 bases and J by 8 bases, with 12 bases in the junction unmatched. From cysteine to phenylalanine, the CDR3 is 16 amino acids long. CDR3 DNA is the only sequence kept; it has 48 bases, read in frame from the first base. The chain uses TRBV19 and TRBJ2-1; 8 nucleotides in the junction match TRBD1. This receptor was taken from a female donor with multiple sclerosis, enrolled in a pregnancy study. Sample: CD4+ T cells from peripheral blood mononuclear cells, taken in the third trimester of pregnancy. The DNA sequence is given as TGTGCCAGTAGTATGTATGGGCAGGGGGCGCGGGATGAGCAGTTCTTC. Protein translation: CASSMYGQGARDEQFF.